This T cell receptor beta chain emerged from a study of beta chain features in type 1 diabetes. Looking at the study overall: The patients were much like the healthy donors in age, gender and cell yields.

Donors contributed one heparinised blood draw apiece, averaging roughly 0.12 L. Staining for CD45RO/CCR7/CD25/CD127/CD95/CD27 allowed sorting of CD4+ naive, central memory, regulatory and stem cell-like memory cells. What was sequenced were expressed TCRB transcripts, since all of the isolated RNA had been reverse transcribed. Clones were sequenced by immunoSEQ multiplex PCR, and TCRdb holds only the in-frame ones, with some missing. The table shows some 150,000 clones, with less than 10% occurring only once. Overall study findings and caveats: In comparison with healthy donors, patients had naive, central memory and Treg TCRB repertoires that appeared more similar.

This clone was seen a handful of times. The target antigen is unknown. In germline, CDR1 is MNHNS, CDR2 SASEGT. Trimming took off 2 bases at V and 7 bases at J, with 9 bases between the two ends. The CDR3 runs 14 residues. This receptor was obtained from a woman in her forties in good health. The V call is TRBV6-1, the J call TRBJ1-6; D call uncertain. The source material was central memory CD4+ T cells from blood. The CDR3 reads CASSENTGNSPLHF. In DNA, the CDR3 is TGTGCCAGCAGTGAAAACACGGGAAATTCACCCCTCCACTTT.